This passage covers 18 T cell receptor beta chains from one sample sequenced in a study of yellow fever vaccine responses in identical twins. TCRdb re-derived calls from the RT-PCR reads in MiXCR, one entry per CDR3 protein. The sample consists of 1,000 or so distinct CDR3 sequences, 80% of them appearing once. The sequencing here drew on T cells from blood (PBMCs), unsorted or a sorted subset (not recorded which), taken before or after yellow fever vaccination (not recorded which). All receptors come from a female donor who received the yellow fever vaccine.

For the CDR3, the DNA is TGCGCCAGCAGCCAATTAGGGACTAGCGGGATTAATGAGCAGTTCTTC. This gives the protein CASSQLGTSGINEQFF. V is TRBV4-1 and J is TRBJ2-1; 13 bases agree with TRBD2. V lost 2 bases, J lost 7 bases, and 5 bases stayed unmatched. Germline-derived CDR1 and CDR2 are MGHRA and YSYEKL. The CDR3 has 16 residues.

The rearrangement links TRBV15 to TRBJ1-6; the D is unclear. CDR1 and CDR2 (germline): LNHNV, YYDKDF (reference sequence). V gave up 5 bases and J gave up 8 bases, with 10 bases separating them. The CDR3 runs 13 residues. The CDR3 here is CATSVQADSPLHF. As DNA, the CDR3 is TGTGCCACCAGCGTCCAGGCGGATTCACCCCTCCACTTT. Filled out from reference TRBV15 and TRBJ1-6, the complete variable domain reads DAMVIQNPRYQVTQFGKPVTLSCSQTLNHNVMYWYQQKSSQAPKLLFHYYDKDFNNEADTPDNFQSRRPNTSFCFLDIRSPGLGDTAMYLCATSVQADSPLHFGNGTRLTVT.

The J gene is TRBJ1-1, the V gene TRBV4-1; 8 bases agree with TRBD1. Germline CDR1 reads MGHRA; CDR2 reads YSYEKL. The CDR3 is 15 residues long. V lost 1 base to trimming and J lost 7 bases; unmatched junction nucleotides: 8. The CDR3: CASSQGEGTGREAFF. CDR3 sequence (DNA): TGCGCCAGCAGCCAAGGGGAAGGGACAGGTCGTGAAGCTTTCTTT.

This clonotype has only one observation. The chain recombines TRBV7-9 with TRBJ1-3, with D hard to call. V was cut by 5 bases and J by 0 bases, with 8 bases left in between. There are 14 residues in the CDR3. Germline V gene data show CDR1 as SEHNR and CDR2 as FQNEAQ (reference sequence). CDR3 sequence reads: CASSPGNSGNTIYF. Written as DNA, the CDR3 is TGTGCCAGCAGCCCGGGGAACTCTGGAAACACCATATATTTT. Complete variable domain (other parts from reference TRBV7-9 and TRBJ1-3): DTGVSQNPRHKITKRGQNVTFRCDPISEHNRLYWYRQTLGQGPEFLTYFQNEAQLEKSRLLSDRFSAERPKGSFSTLEIQRTEQGDSAMYLCASSPGNSGNTIYFGEGSWLTVV.

The chain recombines TRBV29-1 with TRBJ1-2; D is uncertain. Germline V CDR1 and CDR2: SQVTM, ANQGSEA. V was clipped by 6 bases and J by 4 bases, with 18 bases between them. This CDR3 spans 14 amino acids. The chain's CDR3 is CSVESWLWIYGYTF. The CDR3 bases are TGCAGCGTAGAATCATGGCTTTGGATCTATGGCTACACCTTC.

This chain joins TRBV4-3 and TRBJ1-1; D remains unclear. The V and J ends lost 0 bases and 5 bases respectively, with 13 bases between them. CDR1 and CDR2 from the germline V gene are LGHNA and YSLEER. This CDR3 is built from 15 residues. Here the CDR3 DNA reads TGCGCCAGCAGCCAAGATTTCGGGGATTTGACTGAAGCTTTCTTT. It yields the protein CASSQDFGDLTEAFF.

V and J are TRBV29-1 and TRBJ2-7, with 9 positions matching TRBD2. Germline V CDR1 and CDR2: SQVTM, ANQGSEA. The CDR3 consists of 14 residues. After removal of 6 bases from V and 4 bases from J, the junction contained 10 bases not matched to a gene. For the CDR3, the DNA is TGCAGCGTCTCAGGGTATAGCGGGAGTTACGAGCAGTACTTC. This gives the protein CSVSGYSGSYEQYF.

CDR3 amino acids: CASSPDPGTGANYGYTF. The CDR3 DNA follows: TGTGCCAGCAGCCCTGATCCCGGGACAGGGGCTAACTATGGCTACACCTTC. The V and J genes are TRBV9 and TRBJ1-2; 10 bases map to TRBD1. This CDR3 has 17 residues. Germline assignment: CDR1 SGDLS and CDR2 YYNGEE. V lost 4 bases to trimming and J lost 0 bases; unmatched junction nucleotides: 9.

Written as DNA, the CDR3 is TGCAGCGTCTTAGCGGGAGCCAAAAACATTCAGTACTTC. This encodes CSVLAGAKNIQYF. V is TRBV29-1 and J is TRBJ2-4, with 7 bases fitting TRBD2. Germline V gene data show CDR1 as SQVTM and CDR2 as ANQGSEA. With V trimmed by 6 bases and J by 0 bases, 2 bases remained unmatched. The CDR3 spans 13 residues.

V usage is TRBV20-1 and J usage is TRBJ2-1; TRBD2 matches 8 bases. CDR3 length: 14 residues. Looked up from germline, CDR1 is DFQATT and CDR2 is SNEGSKA (reference sequence). Germline trimming cut 4 bases from V and 0 bases from J; bases unmatched to any gene: 2. CDR3 protein: CSAKSGSSYNEQFF. The CDR3 DNA sequence: TGCAGTGCTAAGAGCGGGAGCTCCTACAATGAGCAGTTCTTC.

This chain connects TRBV11-1 to TRBJ2-2; 10 bases align to TRBD2. Germline CDR1 reads SGHAT; CDR2 reads FQDESV (reference sequence). Germline trimming cut 2 bases from V and 0 bases from J; bases unmatched to any gene: 0. The CDR3 totals 16 residues. The CDR3 DNA reads as TGTGCCAGCAGCTTAACTAGCGGGGCGAACACCGGGGAGCTGTTTTTT. It is translated as CASSLTSGANTGELFF.

CDR3 residues: CASSLPSGTPYNEQFF. The CDR3 DNA reads TGTGCCAGCAGCTTACCATCAGGGACACCTTACAATGAGCAGTTCTTC. V is TRBV11-2 and J is TRBJ2-1; a possible D gene is TRBD1 (6 bases). The CDR3 length is 16 residues. Trimming removed 2 bases from V and 4 bases from J, with 15 bases in between. Germline CDR1 reads SGHAT; CDR2 reads FQNNGV.

This clonotype showed up just a few times. The rearrangement uses TRBV24-1 and TRBJ2-5; the match to TRBD1 covers 7 bases. With V trimmed by 5 bases and J by 5 bases, 10 bases remained unmatched. Germline V gives CDR1 KGHDR, CDR2 SFDVKD. The CDR3 is 15 amino acids. This CDR3 is CATSATGVGGETQYF. DNA of the CDR3: TGTGCCACCAGTGCAACAGGGGTCGGTGGGGAGACCCAGTACTTC.

The chain combines TRBV4-3 with TRBJ2-2, with D unresolved. CDR3 length equals 13 residues. In germline, CDR1 is LGHNA, CDR2 YSLEER. Trimming took off 1 base at V and 7 bases at J, with 7 bases between the two ends. The CDR3 spells CASSQGSNGELFF. CDR3 in DNA: TGCGCCAGCAGCCAAGGGAGTAACGGGGAGCTGTTTTTT.

The rearrangement joins TRBV7-6 to TRBJ2-1, with D perhaps assigned TRBD1 or TRBD2 (5 bases each). Trimming removed 2 bases at V and 5 bases at J, with 10 bases between. Germline V gene lookup returns CDR1 SGHVS and CDR2 FNYEAQ. The CDR3 spans 14 residues. In DNA form, the CDR3 reads TGTGCCAGCAGCTTATTTGGGGGAAACAATGAGCAGTTCTTC. This gives the protein CASSLFGGNNEQFF. The variable domain in full, with the rest retrieved from reference TRBV7-6 and TRBJ2-1, is GAGVSQSPRYKVTKRGQDVALRCDPISGHVSLYWYRQALGQGPEFLTYFNYEAQQDKSGLPNDRFSAERPEGSISTLTIQRTEQRDSAMYRCASSLFGGNNEQFFGPGTRLTVL.

The V call is TRBV27, the J call TRBJ2-1, with D tentatively TRBD2 (6 bases). V lost 6 bases to trimming and J lost 6 bases, with 18 bases between them. Germline V gene data show CDR1 as MNHEY and CDR2 as SMNVEV (reference sequence). This CDR3 is built from 15 residues. CDR3 DNA sequence: TGTGCCAGCAGCGAACTAGCATATTTCGGCAATGAGCAGTTCTTC. Its protein product is CASSELAYFGNEQFF.

The chain links TRBV19 to TRBJ2-2, with D unresolved. Trimming removed 5 bases at V and 6 bases at J, with 7 bases between. CDR3 length: 12 residues. Looked up from germline, CDR1 is LNHDA and CDR2 is SQIVND (reference sequence). The CDR3 loop is CASSPLPGELFF. As DNA, the CDR3 is TGTGCCAGTAGTCCCCTTCCCGGGGAGCTGTTTTTT. Looking up the rest from reference TRBV19 and TRBJ2-2 gives the full variable domain: DGGITQSPKYLFRKEGQNVTLSCEQNLNHDAMYWYRQDPGQGLRLIYYSQIVNDFQKGDIAEGYSVSREKKESFPLTVTSAQKNPTAFYLCASSPLPGELFFGEGSRLTVL.

The rearrangement links TRBV2 to TRBJ2-7; D unclear. Germline lookup yields CDR1 SNHLY and CDR2 FYNNEI. Deletions cut 3 bases from V and 2 bases from J, with 11 bases between. The CDR3 has 14 amino acids. CDR3 residues: CASSERRSPYEQYF. Written as DNA, the CDR3 is TGTGCCAGCAGTGAGCGTAGGAGCCCCTACGAGCAGTACTTC.